What follows are 30 T cell receptor beta chains derived from one specimen sequenced in a study of CD8 T cells in ankylosing spondylitis. TCRdb analysed the 5' RACE reads with MiXCR anew, one entry per CDR3 protein. The data hold 85,000 to 100,000 distinct CDR3 sequences, with just under 9% observed a single time. Sequenced: blood, either unsorted or a sorted T cell fraction (not recorded which). The receptors were sampled from a male donor with ankylosing spondylitis or in good health (not recorded which).

At least ten counts were recorded for this clonotype. The V and J genes are TRBV12-3 or TRBV12-4 and TRBJ2-2; 8 nucleotides match TRBD1. J was trimmed by 4 bases and V by 6 bases; bases with no gene match: 7. The CDR3 spans 15 residues. CDR3: CASSPRQGSTGELFF. CDR3 sequence (DNA): TGTGCCAGCAGCCCCCGACAGGGGTCCACCGGGGAGCTGTTTTTT.

This clonotype was counted ten times or more. DNA for the CDR3: TGTGCCAGCAGTGCGCTGGGGTCGACCCCCTACAATGAGCAGTTCTTC. Translation gives CASSALGSTPYNEQFF. The rearrangement uses TRBV28 and TRBJ2-1; D is undetermined. Trimming removed 5 bases from V and 2 bases from J, with 16 bases in between. Germline V gene lookup returns CDR1 MDHEN and CDR2 SYDVKM. The CDR3 is made up of 16 amino acids. Full variable domain (rest looked up from reference TRBV28 and TRBJ2-1): DVKVTQSSRYLVKRTGEKVFLECVQDMDHENMFWYRQDPGLGLRLIYFSYDVKMKEKGDIPEGYSVSREKKERFSLILESASTNQTSMYLCASSALGSTPYNEQFFGPGTRLTVL.

This clonotype was recorded many times. V usage is TRBV7-3 and J usage is TRBJ1-2, with 11 bases aligning to TRBD1. V lost 4 bases and J lost 3; bases outside the gene matches: 1. The germline CDR1 and CDR2 sequences are SGHTA and FQGTGA. The CDR3 runs 14 residues. CDR3 loop: CASSWTGGDYGYTF. In nucleotides, the CDR3 is TGTGCCAGCAGCTGGACAGGGGGCGACTATGGCTACACCTTC.

This rearrangement joins TRBV5-1 to TRBJ2-5; 11 nucleotides align to TRBD2. The junction had 4 bases not matched to a gene; V was cut back by 2 bases and J by 4 bases. Germline-derived CDR1 and CDR2 are SGHRS and YFSETQ. There are 15 residues in the CDR3. CDR3 nucleotide sequence: TGCGCCAGCAGCTTCTCGCTAGCGGGGGGAGAGACCCAGTACTTC. It codes for CASSFSLAGGETQYF. Together with reference TRBV5-1 and TRBJ2-5, the CDR3 gives the full variable domain: KAGVTQTPRYLIKTRGQQVTLSCSPISGHRSVSWYQQTPGQGLQFLFEYFSETQRNKGNFPGRFSGRQFSNSRSEMNVSTLELGDSALYLCASSFSLAGGETQYFGPGTRLLVL.

This clonotype was seen ten or more times. The chain employs TRBV11-2 and TRBJ2-3, with TRBD2 matching over 9 bases. In germline, CDR1 is SGHAT, CDR2 FQNNGV. With 5 bases clipped from V and 4 bases from J, the junction kept 4 bases outside the gene matches. The CDR3 covers 14 residues. The CDR3 protein is CASSKTSGADTQYF. The CDR3 DNA reads as TGTGCCAGCAGCAAGACTAGCGGCGCAGATACGCAGTATTTT. The variable domain in full, with the rest retrieved from reference TRBV11-2 and TRBJ2-3, is EAGVAQSPRYKIIEKRQSVAFWCNPISGHATLYWYQQILGQGPKLLIQFQNNGVVDDSQLPKDRFSAERLKGVDSTLKIQPAKLEDSAVYLCASSKTSGADTQYFGPGTRLTVL.

This clonotype has more than one count but fewer than ten. This chain joins TRBV20-1 and TRBJ1-4; 8 nucleotides agree with TRBD1. Trimming cost V 7 bases and J 7 bases; bases outside gene matches: 8. This CDR3 comprises 13 residues. The germline gives CDR1 DFQATT, CDR2 SNEGSKA (reference sequence). For the CDR3, the DNA is TGCAGTGTCCTTGGGCAGGGGGCTGAAAAACTGTTTTTT. Its protein is CSVLGQGAEKLFF.

This clonotype was seen ten or more times. The rearrangement joins TRBV28 to TRBJ2-5, with 8 nucleotides matching TRBD2. This CDR3 is 13 amino acids long. The germline CDR1 and CDR2 sequences are MDHEN and SYDVKM. V shed 9 bases and J 2 bases; nucleotides not matched to a gene: 5. The CDR3 loop reads CASASGGQETQYF. In DNA, the CDR3 is TGTGCCAGTGCAAGCGGGGGACAAGAGACCCAGTACTTC.

The chain carries TRBV7-8 and TRBJ2-2; TRBD1 agrees at 12 bases. The V and J ends lost 5 bases and 7 bases, in that order; junction bases with no gene match: 8. CDR1 is SGHVS, CDR2 FQNEAQ, per germline. This CDR3 region has 16 residues. CDR3 DNA sequence: TGTGCCAGCAGCCGACCGGGACAGGGGGCTAACGGGGAGCTGTTTTTT. Translating gives CASSRPGQGANGELFF. The complete variable domain, with remaining parts taken from reference TRBV7-8 and TRBJ2-2, reads GAGVSQSPRYKVAKRGQDVALRCDPISGHVSLFWYQQALGQGPEFLTYFQNEAQLDKSGLPSDRFFAERPEGSVSTLKIQRTQQEDSAVYLCASSRPGQGANGELFFGEGSRLTVL.

This clonotype appeared many times. The J gene is TRBJ2-1, the V gene TRBV9; TRBD2 aligns across 11 bases. Per germline, CDR1 SGDLS and CDR2 YYNGEE. The junction had 10 bases not matched to a gene; V was cut back by 4 bases and J by 10 bases. The CDR3 contains 15 residues. The CDR3 coding sequence is TGTGCCAGCAGCTTGGGACTAGCGGTGATTCAGGAGCAGTTCTTC. This translates into CASSLGLAVIQEQFF. Supplemented by reference TRBV9 and TRBJ2-1, the full variable domain reads DSGVTQTPKHLITATGQRVTLRCSPRSGDLSVYWYQQSLDQGLQFLIQYYNGEERAKGNILERFSAQQFPDLHSELNLSSLELGDSALYFCASSLGLAVIQEQFFGPGTRLTVL.

V gene TRBV11-2 combines with J gene TRBJ2-1, with D possibly being TRBD2 (6 bases). V lost 1 base and J lost 4, with 20 bases in between. The CDR3 contains 18 residues. Germline V gives CDR1 SGHAT, CDR2 FQNNGV. The CDR3 DNA is TGTGCCAGCAGCTTAGGAAGGGATGCGGGGTCCCAATACAATGAGCAGTTCTTC. Translating it yields CASSLGRDAGSQYNEQFF.

This clonotype showed up many times. The rearrangement links TRBV29-1 to TRBJ2-5; D perhaps matches TRBD1 (6 bases). There are 12 residues in the CDR3. V lost 4 bases and J lost 2, with 8 bases in between. Germline CDR1 is SQVTM and CDR2 is ANQGSEA. The CDR3 sequence: CSVVGQQETQYF. The CDR3 DNA reads as TGCAGCGTTGTTGGACAGCAAGAGACCCAGTACTTC.

This clonotype has ten or more counts. This chain connects TRBV3-1 to TRBJ2-5, with 8 bases that match TRBD2. Trimming cost V 0 bases and J 1 base; bases outside gene matches: 7. Germline assignment: CDR1 LGHDT and CDR2 YNNKEL (reference sequence). The length of the CDR3 is 17 residues. The CDR3 coding sequence is TGTGCCAGCAGCCAAGATCGGTTAGCGGGGCGCCAAGAGACCCAGTACTTC. Translation: CASSQDRLAGRQETQYF.

This clonotype was observed at least ten times. This sequence joins TRBV5-1 and TRBJ2-4; D might be TRBD1 (6 bases). V lost 4 bases, J lost 3 bases, and 20 bases lay in between. The CDR3 extends over 17 amino acids. Looked up from germline, CDR1 is SGHRS and CDR2 is YFSETQ. Here the CDR3 reads CASSAPVGWGRKNIQYF. As DNA, the CDR3 is TGCGCCAGCAGCGCCCCCGTAGGGTGGGGGCGCAAAAACATTCAGTACTTC.

There are many counts of this clonotype. V is TRBV5-6 and J is TRBJ2-3; 9 nucleotides agree with TRBD1. Germline lookup yields CDR1 SGHDT and CDR2 YYEEEE. V shed 3 bases, J shed 0 bases, and the junction held 5 bases outside the gene matches. CDR3 length: 16 amino acids. This chain's CDR3 is CASSYKTGGSTDTQYF. The DNA for the CDR3 is TGTGCCAGCAGCTACAAGACAGGGGGTAGCACAGATACGCAGTATTTT.

This clonotype has a count of ten or more. The chain recombines TRBV9 with TRBJ1-2, with a possible D match to TRBD1 (5 bases). Germline V gives CDR1 SGDLS, CDR2 YYNGEE. The V end lost 4 bases, the J end lost 6 bases, and 13 bases lay between the germline ends. The CDR3 covers 13 residues. DNA for the CDR3: TGTGCCAGCAGCCACCCCGAGGGGCATGGCTACACCTTC. It is translated as CASSHPEGHGYTF.

There are many counts of this clonotype. The genes are TRBV19 and TRBJ2-7; 12 bases agree with TRBD1. CDR3 size: 15 residues. Trimming at V came to 5 bases and at J to 5 bases, leaving 7 bases not matched to a gene. The germline V gene encodes CDR1 LNHDA and CDR2 SQIVND (reference sequence). The CDR3 DNA reads TGTGCCAGTAGTCACTCGGGACAGGGGGCCAACGAGCAGTACTTC. It is translated as CASSHSGQGANEQYF.

There are many counts of this clonotype. The chain carries TRBV5-5 and TRBJ2-1; D remains ambiguous. The CDR3 runs to 13 residues. V was clipped by 4 bases and J by 1 base, with 6 bases between them. Looked up from germline, CDR1 is SGHKS and CDR2 is YYEKEE (reference sequence). The CDR3 loop reads CASSIISYNEQFF. Here the CDR3 DNA reads TGTGCCAGCAGCATAATATCCTACAATGAGCAGTTCTTC.

This clonotype was detected only a few times. The chain employs TRBV12-3 or TRBV12-4 and TRBJ2-3; D possibly matches TRBD1 or TRBD2 (5 bases each). The CDR3 runs 15 residues. V was shortened by 3 bases and J by 5 bases, with 15 bases between the two germline ends. The DNA of the CDR3 is TGTGCCAGCAGTTTTTTAGGGGAACGGGAAGATACGCAGTATTTT. Protein: CASSFLGEREDTQYF.

The chain links TRBV27 to TRBJ2-5, with no clear D. The CDR3 has 13 amino acids. V was pared by 3 bases and J by 0 bases, with 5 bases between. Germline V gene sequence: CDR1 MNHEY, CDR2 SMNVEV (reference sequence). The CDR3 reads CASSFMYQETQYF. In DNA form, the CDR3 reads TGTGCCAGCAGTTTCATGTACCAAGAGACCCAGTACTTC.

This clonotype was observed many times. V usage is TRBV20-1 and J usage is TRBJ2-7; 7 nucleotides match TRBD2. V lost 4 bases, J lost 6 bases, and 9 bases stayed unmatched. CDR1 and CDR2 (germline): DFQATT, SNEGSKA (reference sequence). The CDR3 length is 13 residues. The CDR3 DNA reads as TGCAGTGCTAAATCACCCTGGGGGGGCGAGCAGTACTTC. It is translated as CSAKSPWGGEQYF.

At least ten counts were recorded for this clonotype. The chain combines TRBV6-1 with TRBJ1-1; D unclear. The germline V gene has CDR1 MNHNS and CDR2 SASEGT. CDR3 size: 13 residues. Trimming pared 6 bases from V and 8 bases from J, leaving 16 bases between. The CDR3 nucleotides read TGTGCCAGCAGCAGGCCTCAAACGTACGAAGCTTTCTTT. Translating gives CASSRPQTYEAFF.

This clonotype was picked up a small number of times. J is TRBJ2-3 and V is TRBV20-1; 10 bases are shared with TRBD1. Germline loops: CDR1 DFQATT, CDR2 SNEGSKA (reference sequence). The CDR3 length is 13 residues. V was pared by 4 bases and J by 10 bases, with 8 bases of the junction left unmatched. CDR3 protein: CSATDRGPGPQYF. CDR3 nucleotides: TGCAGTGCTACCGACAGGGGGCCGGGACCGCAGTATTTT.

The table lists this clonotype with many counts. The chain joins TRBV5-5 to TRBJ2-5; D unclear. From germline, CDR1 is SGHKS and CDR2 YYEKEE (reference sequence). Trimming cost V 2 bases and J 4 bases, with 9 bases left between them. CDR3 length equals 13 residues. The DNA of the CDR3 is TGTGCCAGCAGCTTAAGACCGCGAGAGACCCAGTACTTC. Amino acids: CASSLRPRETQYF.

Ten or more counts support this clonotype. The rearrangement uses TRBV7-3 and TRBJ2-7, with D possibly being TRBD1 (5 bases). Per germline, CDR1 SGHTA and CDR2 FQGTGA. The CDR3 covers 14 residues. The V gene lost 4 bases and the J gene lost 5 bases, with 15 bases spanning the gap. CDR3 nucleotide sequence: TGTGCCAGCAGCTCGCACGGACAAACCGACGAGCAGTACTTC. Its protein is CASSSHGQTDEQYF.

This clonotype was seen ten or more times. This chain links TRBV12-3 or TRBV12-4 with TRBJ2-1; D is undetermined. The CDR3 loop spans 15 amino acids. Trimming removed 2 bases at V and 0 bases at J, with 8 bases between. CDR3 residues: CASSLPVSSYNEQFF. The CDR3, as DNA: TGTGCCAGCAGTTTACCGGTGAGCTCCTACAATGAGCAGTTCTTC.

This clonotype came up many times. The V call is TRBV27, the J call TRBJ2-5; D remains unclear. This CDR3 region has 14 residues. CDR1 and CDR2 from the germline V gene are MNHEY and SMNVEV (reference sequence). V was cut by 2 bases and J by 2 bases, with 9 bases left in between. CDR3 residues: CASSLRSAQETQYF. For the CDR3, the DNA is TGTGCCAGCAGTTTACGAAGCGCACAAGAGACCCAGTACTTC.

This clonotype was seen ten or more times. This chain links TRBV29-1 with TRBJ2-5, with unresolved D. Germline V gene sequence: CDR1 SQVTM, CDR2 ANQGSEA. There are 10 residues in the CDR3. V dropped 4 bases and J dropped 5 bases, with 5 bases sitting between them. This CDR3 reads CSVAMETQYF. CDR3 coding DNA: TGCAGCGTTGCGATGGAGACCCAGTACTTC.

Note on this clonotype: This could be a read error, since a much larger clone is one nucleotide away. CDR3: CASSLVAPGHGYTF. CDR3 nucleotides: TGCGCCAGCAGCTTAGTGGCGCCAGGCCATGGCTACACCTTC. The chain employs TRBV5-1 and TRBJ1-2; D remains unclear. Trimming left V 2 bases short and J 6 bases short, with 14 bases between. The CDR3 spans 14 residues. Looked up from germline, CDR1 is SGHRS and CDR2 is YFSETQ.

This clonotype came up many times. This chain joins TRBV14 and TRBJ2-7; 10 positions match TRBD2. Germline-derived CDR1 and CDR2 are SGHDN and FVKESK. The length of the CDR3 is 14 residues. The J segment lost 7 bases and the V segment lost 5 bases, leaving 8 bases of the junction unmatched. The CDR3 protein is CASSYGLAVNEQYF. CDR3 DNA: TGTGCCAGCAGCTACGGACTAGCGGTAAATGAGCAGTACTTC. Filled out from reference TRBV14 and TRBJ2-7, the complete variable domain reads EAGVTQFPSHSVIEKGQTVTLRCDPISGHDNLYWYRRVMGKEIKFLLHFVKESKQDESGMPNNRFLAERTGGTYSTLKVQPAELEDSGVYFCASSYGLAVNEQYFGPGTRLTVT.

This clonotype was picked up many times. The chain employs TRBV11-2 and TRBJ2-5, with 13 bases that match TRBD2. The CDR3 loop spans 18 amino acids. Germline assignment: CDR1 SGHAT and CDR2 FQNNGV. Trimming at V came to 0 bases and at J to 3 bases, leaving 7 bases not matched to a gene. The CDR3 region has the DNA TGTGCCAGCAGCTTAGATGGGTGGGGGACTAGCGGGGAAGAGACCCAGTACTTC. It yields the protein CASSLDGWGTSGEETQYF.